This T cell receptor beta chain was sequenced in a study of blood T cell repertoires in COVID-19. Study information: The samples span acute and convalescent COVID-19 from the United States, Italy and Spain. Sources were T cells, B-cell-depleted T cells, or PBMCs; the material itself was cDNA or gDNA.

Per the original methods: Nucleated cell counts were estimated from reference gene primer amplification. Assay: immunoSEQ multiplex PCR; the TCRdb copy retains only in-frame clones and omits some. V and J calls and clone size are given by that table; D and trimming were obtained from the DNA. This table holds about 90,000 clones, about 89% found once. CDR3 size: 14 residues. The V and J ends lost 1 base and 7 bases respectively, with 16 bases between them. Germline values: CDR1 SQVTM, CDR2 ANQGSEA. The receptor was isolated from a human donor with active COVID-19. The donor label of this sample is uncertain. Material: peripheral blood. V is TRBV29-1 and J is TRBJ1-2; D unclear. CDR3 protein: CSVEVAGFVGGYTF. The CDR3 DNA sequence: TGCAGCGTTGAAGTCGCGGGCTTCGTGGGTGGCTACACCTTC.